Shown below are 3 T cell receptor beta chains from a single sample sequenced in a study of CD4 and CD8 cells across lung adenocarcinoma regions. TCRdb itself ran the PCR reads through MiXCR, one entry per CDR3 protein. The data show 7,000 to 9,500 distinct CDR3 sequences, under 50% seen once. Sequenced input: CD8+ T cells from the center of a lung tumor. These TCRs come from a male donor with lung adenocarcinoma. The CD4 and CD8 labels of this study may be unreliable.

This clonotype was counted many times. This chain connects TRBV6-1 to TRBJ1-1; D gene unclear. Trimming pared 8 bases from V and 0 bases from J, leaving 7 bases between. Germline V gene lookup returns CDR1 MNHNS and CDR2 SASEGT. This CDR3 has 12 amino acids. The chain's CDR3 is CASLSVNTEAFF. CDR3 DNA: TGTGCCAGCTTGAGCGTGAACACTGAAGCTTTCTTT.

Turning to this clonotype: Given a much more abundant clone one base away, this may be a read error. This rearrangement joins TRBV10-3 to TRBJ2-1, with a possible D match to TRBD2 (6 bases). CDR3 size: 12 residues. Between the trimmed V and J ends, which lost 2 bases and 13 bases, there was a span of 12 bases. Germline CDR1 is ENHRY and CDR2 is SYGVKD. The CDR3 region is CAISEARETQFF. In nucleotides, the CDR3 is TGTGCCATCAGTGAGGCACGGGAGACCCAGTTCTTC.

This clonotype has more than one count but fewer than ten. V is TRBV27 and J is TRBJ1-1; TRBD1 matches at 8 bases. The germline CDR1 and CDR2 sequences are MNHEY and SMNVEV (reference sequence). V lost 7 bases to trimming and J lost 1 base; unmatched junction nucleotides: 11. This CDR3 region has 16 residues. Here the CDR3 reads CASTRFQGAANTEAFF. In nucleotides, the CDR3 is TGTGCCAGCACCAGATTCCAGGGGGCCGCGAACACTGAAGCTTTCTTT.